These 16 T cell receptor beta chains came from one sample sequenced in a study of blood T cell repertoires in COVID-19. Sequenced by immunoSEQ multiplex PCR; TCRdb stores in-frame clones only, minus some. The data show hundreds of thousands of clones, roughly 86% seen once. Input material: peripheral blood. The receptors originated from a woman aged 45-60 years who had recovered from COVID-19.

The chain is built from TRBV19 and TRBJ2-3; D is unresolved. The CDR3 spans 14 residues. The V and J ends lost 5 bases and 1 base respectively, with 10 bases between them. In germline, CDR1 is LNHDA, CDR2 SQIVND (reference sequence). The DNA of the CDR3 is TGTGCCAGTAGTTCCAGGATGGGCACAGATACGCAGTATTTT. Residues: CASSSRMGTDTQYF.

This clone was recorded a few times. The CDR3 reads CSVPPFGQHNTEAFF. The CDR3 nucleotides read TGCAGCGTCCCCCCATTTGGGCAACATAACACTGAAGCTTTCTTT. The chain is built from TRBV29-1 and TRBJ1-1; D not certain. Germline V gene lookup returns CDR1 SQVTM and CDR2 ANQGSEA. The germline V and J ends were trimmed by 6 bases and 2 bases, with 19 bases remaining between them. The CDR3 is 15 amino acids. Using reference TRBV29-1 and TRBJ1-1 for the parts outside the CDR3, the full variable domain is SAVISQKPSRDICQRGTSLTIQCQVDSQVTMMFWYRQQPGQSLTLIATANQGSEATYESGFVIDKFPISRPNLTFSTLTVSNMSPEDSSIYLCSVPPFGQHNTEAFFGQGTRLTVV.

A note on this clone: This sample includes further DNA sequences coding for the same CDR3. The rearrangement links TRBV18 to TRBJ2-7; the match to TRBD2 covers 9 bases. The V gene's germline CDR1 is KGHSH and CDR2 LQKENI. V shed 3 bases, J shed 0 bases, and the junction held 3 bases outside the gene matches. CDR3 size: 15 residues. This CDR3 is CASSPSGGSSYEQYF. In DNA form, the CDR3 reads TGTGCCAGCTCACCGAGCGGGGGGAGCTCCTACGAGCAGTACTTC.

The chain is built from TRBV18 and TRBJ2-5; D gene unclear. Germline loops: CDR1 KGHSH, CDR2 LQKENI. The length of the CDR3 is 13 residues. V dropped 4 bases and J dropped 2 bases, with 8 bases sitting between them. CDR3 loop: CASSRQEQETQYF. The CDR3 bases are TGTGCCAGCTCACGGCAAGAACAAGAGACCCAGTACTTC.

This clone appeared a single time. This chain joins TRBV5-1 and TRBJ2-6; maybe TRBD1 (6 bases). Germline values: CDR1 SGHRS, CDR2 YFSETQ. Trimming removed 5 bases from V and 0 bases from J, with 9 bases in between. The CDR3 totals 15 residues. The CDR3 here is CASSTGNSGANVLTF. The CDR3 region has the DNA TGCGCCAGCAGTACAGGGAACTCTGGGGCCAACGTCCTGACTTTC.

In the case of this clone: This sample also contains other DNA sequences that code for the same CDR3. V and J are TRBV5-5 and TRBJ2-7; TRBD1 agrees at 9 bases. The V segment lost 0 bases and the J segment 3 bases; nucleotides outside the gene matches: 7. The CDR3 totals 16 residues. Germline V lookup: CDR1 SGHKS, CDR2 YYEKEE (reference sequence). This CDR3 reads CASSLVGGQGIYEQYF. CDR3 bases: TGTGCCAGCAGCTTGGTGGGCGGACAGGGGATCTACGAGCAGTACTTC.

This chain joins TRBV25-1 and TRBJ2-1; 10 bases align to TRBD1. J was trimmed by 6 bases and V by 1 base; bases with no gene match: 12. The CDR3 loop spans 18 amino acids. The germline V gene encodes CDR1 MGHDK and CDR2 SYGVNS. Written as DNA, the CDR3 is TGTGCCAGCAGTGAATCAGTTTCTGCGGGACAGGGGACCAATGAGCAGTTCTTC. Translated, it gives CASSESVSAGQGTNEQFF.

This rearrangement joins TRBV28 to TRBJ1-4; no firm D call. Between the trimmed V and J ends, which lost 1 base and 0 bases, there was a span of 6 bases. This CDR3 is built from 15 residues. Germline V gives CDR1 MDHEN, CDR2 SYDVKM. The DNA of the CDR3 is TGTGCCAGCAGTTTATCCCAGTCAACTAATGAAAAACTGTTTTTT. Protein sequence: CASSLSQSTNEKLFF.

J is TRBJ1-1 and V is TRBV7-2; D ambiguous. This CDR3 is 13 amino acids long. Germline loops: CDR1 SGHTA, CDR2 FQGNSA. V lost 2 bases and J 5 bases, leaving 9 bases between the germline ends. The CDR3 coding sequence is TGTGCCAGCAGCTTATCTTATCTTACTGAAGCTTTCTTT. It codes for CASSLSYLTEAFF.

The chain recombines TRBV7-2 with TRBJ1-3, with a possible D match to TRBD1 (5 bases). Trimming left V 5 bases short and J 0 bases short, with 20 bases between. The CDR3 is 18 amino acids. Per germline, CDR1 SGHTA and CDR2 FQGNSA. CDR3 sequence: CASSPGAMTAFSGNTIYF. The CDR3 bases are TGTGCCAGCAGCCCAGGCGCGATGACAGCGTTCTCTGGAAACACCATATATTTT. Filled out from reference TRBV7-2 and TRBJ1-3, the complete variable domain reads GAGVSQSPSNKVTEKGKDVELRCDPISGHTALYWYRQSLGQGLEFLIYFQGNSAPDKSGLPSDRFSAERTGGSVSTLTIQRTQQEDSAVYLCASSPGAMTAFSGNTIYFGEGSWLTVV.

Remarks on this clone: Other DNA sequences within the sample encode an identical CDR3. The gene calls are TRBV28 and TRBJ1-2; 8 bases agree with TRBD1. The CDR3 length is 14 residues. The ends lost 6 bases at V and 4 bases at J; junction bases unmatched: 7. Germline CDR1 MDHEN, CDR2 SYDVKM. The CDR3 sequence: CASRSGQGTYGYTF. The CDR3 nucleotides are TGTGCCAGCAGGTCTGGACAGGGTACCTATGGCTACACCTTC.

This CDR3 reads CASSYETGGLNTEAFF. CDR3 nucleotide sequence: TGTGCCAGCAGTTATGAGACAGGGGGTTTGAACACTGAAGCTTTCTTT. The chain is built from TRBV6-2 or TRBV6-3 and TRBJ1-1, with 9 bases that match TRBD1. Trimming took 3 bases from V and 0 from J; bases not matched to a gene: 5. The CDR3 runs to 16 residues. Looked up from germline, CDR1 is MNHEY and CDR2 is SVGEGT.

The chain employs TRBV6-5 and TRBJ1-1, with 8 bases identical to TRBD1. The CDR3 loop spans 15 amino acids. Germline CDR1 reads MNHEY; CDR2 reads SVGAGI. After removal of 6 bases from V and 5 bases from J, the junction contained 11 bases not matched to a gene. Written as DNA, the CDR3 is TGTGCCAGCAGCACTTTCAGGACAGGGAGGACTGAAGCTTTCTTT. Translating gives CASSTFRTGRTEAFF.

A word on this clone: The germline gene is not matched at one end of the junction; a read error may be the cause. The V and J genes are TRBV5-4 and TRBJ2-6; TRBD1 matches 9 bases. This CDR3 comprises 19 residues. CDR1 is SGHNT, CDR2 YYREEE, per germline (reference sequence). This CDR3 is CASRRSGTGLLSGVNVLTF. The DNA of the CDR3 is TGTGCCAGCCGTCGGTCGGGGACAGGGCTTCTCTCTGGGGTCAACGTCCTGACTTTC.

The chain links TRBV20-1 to TRBJ2-5; 10 nucleotides agree with TRBD2. Looked up from germline, CDR1 is DFQATT and CDR2 is SNEGSKA (reference sequence). Trimming cost V 3 bases and J 4 bases; bases outside gene matches: 17. The CDR3 has 18 amino acids. CDR3 in amino acids: CSASSTSGVPRSGETQYF. Written as DNA, the CDR3 is TGCAGTGCTAGTTCTACTAGCGGGGTCCCTAGATCGGGAGAGACCCAGTACTTC.

Turning to this clone: Germline is not matched at one junction end, which may reflect a read error. This sequence joins TRBV24-1 and TRBJ1-2; D unresolved. The CDR3 consists of 13 residues. The germline V gene encodes CDR1 KGHDR and CDR2 SFDVKD. The CDR3 loop is CATSDYAMSGYTF. In DNA form, the CDR3 reads TGTGCCACCAGCGATTACGCTATGAGTGGCTACACCTTC.